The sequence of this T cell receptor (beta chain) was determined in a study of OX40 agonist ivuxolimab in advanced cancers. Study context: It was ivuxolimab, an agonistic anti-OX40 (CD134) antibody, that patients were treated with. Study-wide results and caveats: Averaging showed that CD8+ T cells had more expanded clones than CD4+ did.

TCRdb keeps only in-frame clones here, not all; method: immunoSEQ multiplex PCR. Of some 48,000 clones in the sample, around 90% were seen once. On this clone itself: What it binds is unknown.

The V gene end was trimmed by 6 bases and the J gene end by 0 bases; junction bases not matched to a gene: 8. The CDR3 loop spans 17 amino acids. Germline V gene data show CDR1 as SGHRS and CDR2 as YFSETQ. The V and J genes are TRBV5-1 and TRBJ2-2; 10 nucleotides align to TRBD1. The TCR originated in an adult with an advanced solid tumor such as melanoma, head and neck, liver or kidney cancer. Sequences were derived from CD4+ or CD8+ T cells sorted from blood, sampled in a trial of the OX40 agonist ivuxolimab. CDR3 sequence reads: CASKGDRGLANTGELFF. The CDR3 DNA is TGCGCCAGCAAGGGGGACAGGGGTCTCGCGAACACCGGGGAGCTGTTTTTT.